This TCR beta chain was recovered during a study of response to subunit inactivated influenza vaccine. This clonotype was counted between two and nine times. Its antigen is not identified. V shed 4 bases and J shed 1 base, with 7 bases lying between them. This CDR3 spans 13 amino acids. TCRdb re-called the RT-PCR reads through MiXCR, storing one row per CDR3 protein. The table lists 250,000 to 350,000 distinct CDR3 sequences, about 20% of them singletons. General observations from the study: Researchers suggested that each seasonal influenza vaccination recruits few new T cells.

The genes are TRBV12-3 or TRBV12-4 and TRBJ1-1; TRBD1 might be the D (6 bases). Sequenced material: PBMCs from blood, taken less than 22 months after vaccination. This clonotype was sampled from a man in his fifties or sixties who received an inactivated influenza vaccine. The chain's CDR3 is CASSSGQNTEAFF. DNA of the CDR3: TGTGCCAGCAGTTCGGGACAGAACACTGAAGCTTTCTTT.